These 28 T cell receptor beta chains were all obtained from the same sample, sequenced in a study of control samples from healthy donors and cancer patients. TCRdb's copy holds only in-frame clones and misses some; the assay was immunoSEQ multiplex PCR. The sample has about 250,000 clones; over 70% are singletons. The specimen sequenced was PBMCs. The receptors come from a woman aged 55-70 years with lung cancer.

DNA for the CDR3: TGTGCCAGCAGTTTCTCCAGCTGGTCGGCGAACACCGGGGAGCTGTTTTTT. It is translated as CASSFSSWSANTGELFF. This chain links TRBV28 with TRBJ2-2; D is uncertain. The ends were cut back, 3 bases at V and 0 bases at J, with 14 bases in the middle. The germline V gene has CDR1 MDHEN and CDR2 SYDVKM. There are 17 residues in the CDR3.

With respect to this clone: The junction departs from germline at one end; a sequencing error may be responsible. The same CDR3 can be traced to other DNA sequences in this sample. V gene TRBV10-3 combines with J gene TRBJ2-3; the match to TRBD2 covers 8 bases. The CDR3 contains 16 residues. Germline V gene data show CDR1 as ENHRY and CDR2 as SYGVKD. CDR3: CAISDPSGGNTDTQYF. For the CDR3, the DNA is TGCGCCATCAGTGATCCATCGGGGGGGAACACAGATACGCAGTATTTT.

The chain carries TRBV24-1 and TRBJ1-1, with D perhaps matching TRBD1 (5 bases). This CDR3 comprises 13 residues. V was clipped by 8 bases and J by 1 base, with 10 bases between them. In germline, CDR1 is KGHDR, CDR2 SFDVKD. Here the CDR3 reads CATTKGENTEAFF. CDR3 bases: TGTGCCACCACGAAAGGGGAGAACACTGAAGCTTTCTTT.

The V and J genes are TRBV30 and TRBJ1-6; tentatively, D is TRBD1 (5 bases). The V gene's germline CDR1 is GTSNPN and CDR2 SVGIG (reference sequence). The CDR3 sequence is 12 residues long. Trimming took off 4 bases at V and 10 bases at J, with 11 bases between the two ends. CDR3 amino acids: CAWTVTGSPLHF. The CDR3 DNA follows: TGTGCCTGGACGGTTACAGGCTCACCCCTCCACTTT.

This sequence joins TRBV9 and TRBJ2-1, with 8 bases lining up with TRBD2. The CDR3 is made up of 17 amino acids. CDR1 and CDR2 (germline): SGDLS, YYNGEE. The V segment lost 0 bases and the J segment 12 bases; nucleotides outside the gene matches: 17. CDR3: CASSVAGGGPQKGTQFF. The CDR3 DNA is TGTGCCAGCAGCGTAGCGGGGGGGGGTCCTCAAAAAGGGACGCAGTTCTTC.

The V call is TRBV7-9, the J call TRBJ1-1; D may be TRBD1 (5 bases). Per germline, CDR1 SEHNR and CDR2 FQNEAQ (reference sequence). The CDR3 is made up of 14 amino acids. V was clipped by 2 bases and J by 5 bases, with 12 bases between them. Here the CDR3 reads CASSLPGMLTEAFF. Written as DNA, the CDR3 is TGTGCCAGCAGCTTACCAGGGATGCTGACTGAAGCTTTCTTT. Full variable domain (remainder filled in from reference TRBV7-9 and TRBJ1-1): DTGVSQNPRHKITKRGQNVTFRCDPISEHNRLYWYRQTLGQGPEFLTYFQNEAQLEKSRLLSDRFSAERPKGSFSTLEIQRTEQGDSAMYLCASSLPGMLTEAFFGQGTRLTVV.

This chain connects TRBV9 to TRBJ2-2; TRBD1 matches at 9 bases. V dropped 0 bases and J dropped 4; count of bases not matched to a gene: 7. CDR1 SGDLS and CDR2 YYNGEE come from the germline V gene. This CDR3 has 17 residues. CDR3 nucleotide sequence: TGTGCCAGCAGCGTAGGAACCGGGACAGGGTCCACCGGGGAGCTGTTTTTT. Protein sequence: CASSVGTGTGSTGELFF.

The chain is built from TRBV10-3 and TRBJ1-2; no definite D call. The ends were cut back, 7 bases at V and 8 bases at J, with 14 bases in the middle. Germline CDR1 and CDR2: ENHRY and SYGVKD. This CDR3 spans 12 amino acids. The CDR3 loop reads CAITSSGEGYTF. In DNA, the CDR3 is TGTGCCATCACTAGTTCCGGGGAAGGCTACACCTTC.

CDR3 coding DNA: TGTGCCAGCAGCGATAGGACAGAGGGCACTGAAGCTTTCTTT. Translated: CASSDRTEGTEAFF. V gene TRBV2 combines with J gene TRBJ1-1; D is perhaps TRBD1 (6 bases). This CDR3 contains 14 residues. V gave up 6 bases and J gave up 4 bases, with 15 bases separating them. CDR1 and CDR2 from the germline V gene are SNHLY and FYNNEI. Looking up the rest from reference TRBV2 and TRBJ1-1 gives the full variable domain: EPEVTQTPSHQVTQMGQEVILRCVPISNHLYFYWYRQILGQKVEFLVSFYNNEISEKSEIFDDQFSVERPDGSNFTLKIRSTKLEDSAMYFCASSDRTEGTEAFFGQGTRLTVV.

This chain links TRBV27 with TRBJ1-4; maybe TRBD1 (6 bases). Germline CDR1 reads MNHEY; CDR2 reads SMNVEV (reference sequence). Trimming removed 4 bases from V and 7 bases from J, with 16 bases in between. The CDR3 contains 15 residues. This chain's CDR3 is CASSYGAGVGEKLFF. The CDR3 DNA sequence: TGTGCCAGCAGTTACGGGGCAGGGGTGGGTGAAAAACTGTTTTTT.

The chain recombines TRBV3-1 (or the pseudogene TRBV3-2) with TRBJ1-1, with TRBD1 matching 7 bases. CDR1 is LGHDT, CDR2 YNNKEL, per germline (reference sequence). The CDR3 runs to 15 residues. J was trimmed by 2 bases and V by 7 bases; bases with no gene match: 10. The CDR3 nucleotides read TGTGCCAGCAAAACGGCGGAGGGGGCAAACACTGAAGCTTTCTTT. It specifies CASKTAEGANTEAFF.

The chain is built from TRBV7-9 and TRBJ1-2; TRBD1 matches at 9 bases. The junction had 7 bases not matched to a gene; V was cut back by 3 bases and J by 8 bases. The CDR3 runs 14 residues. Germline-derived CDR1 and CDR2 are SEHNR and FQNEAQ (reference sequence). The DNA of the CDR3 is TGTGCCAGCAGCTTGGACAGGGGATGGGAGGGCTACACCTTC. Translated, it gives CASSLDRGWEGYTF.

With respect to this clone: Other DNA sequences in the sample encode the same CDR3. The chain combines TRBV5-1 with TRBJ2-5; D call uncertain. Germline CDR1 reads SGHRS; CDR2 reads YFSETQ. The V end lost 0 bases, the J end lost 2 bases, and 5 bases lay between the germline ends. The CDR3 length is 13 residues. The CDR3 here is CASSLGVQETQYF. CDR3 coding DNA: TGCGCCAGCAGCTTGGGGGTGCAAGAGACCCAGTACTTC.

This clone came up once. Here the CDR3 DNA reads TGTGCCAGCAAGATTCAGGTGAACACTGAAGCTTTCTTT. It specifies CASKIQVNTEAFF. J is TRBJ1-1 and V is TRBV2; no clear D. Deletions cut 7 bases from V and 0 bases from J, with 9 bases between. There are 13 residues in the CDR3. CDR1 SNHLY and CDR2 FYNNEI come from the germline V gene.

The table lists this clone with a count of one. V and J are TRBV5-1 and TRBJ2-1; D is unclear. Per the germline V gene, CDR1 is SGHRS and CDR2 is YFSETQ. This CDR3 comprises 12 residues. V was shortened by 4 bases and J by 13 bases, with 15 bases between the two germline ends. The CDR3 bases are TGCGCCAGCAGCCCCGGCCCCCGAGCCCAGTTCTTC. This codes for CASSPGPRAQFF.

The chain has TRBV6-5 and TRBJ1-4, with TRBD1 matching over 8 bases. The J segment lost 2 bases and the V segment lost 5 bases, leaving 4 bases of the junction unmatched. This CDR3 region has 15 residues. CDR1 and CDR2 (germline): MNHEY, SVGAGI. CDR3 DNA: TGTGCCAGCAGTCGACAGGGGACGACTAATGAAAAACTGTTTTTT. Its protein product is CASSRQGTTNEKLFF.

The genes are TRBV30 and TRBJ2-7; TRBD1 matches at 9 bases. There are 12 residues in the CDR3. Germline-derived CDR1 and CDR2 are GTSNPN and SVGIG (reference sequence). Unmatched junction bases numbered 5, after V lost 5 bases and J lost 6 bases. The DNA of the CDR3 is TGTGCCTGGGCCGGGACAGGGCGCGAGCAGTACTTC. It yields the protein CAWAGTGREQYF.

The chain has TRBV9 and TRBJ1-1; D possibly corresponds to TRBD1 (6 bases). The CDR3 is 12 residues long. Trimming took off 4 bases at V and 7 bases at J, with 11 bases between the two ends. Germline CDR1 SGDLS, CDR2 YYNGEE. The CDR3 protein is CASSPGGGEAFF. Here the CDR3 DNA reads TGTGCCAGCAGCCCTGGAGGGGGTGAAGCTTTCTTT.

This rearrangement joins TRBV18 to TRBJ1-2; D uncertain. Deletions cut 6 bases from V and 2 bases from J, with 16 bases between. Germline lookup yields CDR1 KGHSH and CDR2 LQKENI. The CDR3 sequence is 15 residues long. CDR3 loop: CASSPGPTPNYGYTF. The CDR3 nucleotides read TGTGCCAGCTCCCCGGGTCCGACTCCCAACTATGGCTACACCTTC.

The CDR3 DNA follows: TGTGCCAGCAGCTTCAACAGGGCTGGAAACACCATATATTTT. It is translated as CASSFNRAGNTIYF. The chain recombines TRBV7-9 with TRBJ1-3; the D gene is possibly TRBD1 (6 bases). The V end was cut by 3 bases, the J end by 2 bases, with 8 bases between. The CDR3 is 14 residues long. CDR1 and CDR2 from the germline V gene are SEHNR and FQNEAQ (reference sequence). The full variable domain, with the rest looked up from reference TRBV7-9 and TRBJ1-3, is DTGVSQNPRHKITKRGQNVTFRCDPISEHNRLYWYRQTLGQGPEFLTYFQNEAQLEKSRLLSDRFSAERPKGSFSTLEIQRTEQGDSAMYLCASSFNRAGNTIYFGEGSWLTVV.

In this sample, this clone turned up once. The chain joins TRBV3-1 (or the pseudogene TRBV3-2) to TRBJ1-4, with 8 bases matching TRBD1. The CDR3 contains 13 residues. V was clipped by 4 bases and J by 8 bases; unmatched bases: 3. Germline CDR1 is LGHDT and CDR2 is YNNKEL (reference sequence). The CDR3 region has the DNA TGTGCCAGCAGCCCTCGACAGGGGGAAAAACTGTTTTTT. This codes for CASSPRQGEKLFF.

V gene TRBV12-3 or TRBV12-4 combines with J gene TRBJ1-2; the match to TRBD1 covers 8 bases. Trimming took 7 bases from V and 4 from J; bases not matched to a gene: 5. The CDR3 runs 13 residues. CDR3 nucleotide sequence: TGTGCCAGCACCGCCGGACAGGGCTATGGCTACACCTTC. Amino acid sequence: CASTAGQGYGYTF.

The chain employs TRBV7-3 and TRBJ1-6, with TRBD1 matching over 7 bases. Germline V gene sequence: CDR1 SGHTA, CDR2 FQGTGA. The CDR3 contains 15 residues. V lost 4 bases to trimming and J lost 10 bases; unmatched junction nucleotides: 10. In DNA form, the CDR3 reads TGTGCCAGCAGCTACAGGGGAGCGTGGGAATCACCCCTCCACTTT. It specifies CASSYRGAWESPLHF.

CDR3 sequence (DNA): TGTGCCAGCAGCTTCGGGGACAGGGTAGCCCTGAACACTGAAGCTTTCTTT. Amino acids: CASSFGDRVALNTEAFF. The rearrangement links TRBV5-5 to TRBJ1-1, with 9 bases identical to TRBD1. Germline V CDR1 and CDR2: SGHKS, YYEKEE (reference sequence). The CDR3 length is 17 residues. V lost 2 bases to trimming and J lost 0 bases; unmatched junction nucleotides: 8.

The chain employs TRBV20-1 and TRBJ1-5, with no clear D. The CDR3 is 14 residues long. Germline V gene sequence: CDR1 DFQATT, CDR2 SNEGSKA (reference sequence). Trimming cost V 3 bases and J 1 base, with 10 bases left between them. The CDR3 region has the DNA TGCAGTGCTAGTTCCGGGATGAGCAATCAGCCCCAGCATTTT. Amino acids: CSASSGMSNQPQHF.

The genes are TRBV19 and TRBJ2-1, with D possibly TRBD2 on 5 matching bases. The germline V gene has CDR1 LNHDA and CDR2 SQIVND (reference sequence). Trimming cost V 5 bases and J 9 bases, with 14 bases left between them. The length of the CDR3 is 13 residues. The CDR3 protein is CASSLGSPSEQFF. CDR3 nucleotide sequence: TGTGCCAGTAGTTTGGGGAGTCCCAGTGAGCAGTTCTTC. Full variable domain (rest looked up from reference TRBV19 and TRBJ2-1): DGGITQSPKYLFRKEGQNVTLSCEQNLNHDAMYWYRQDPGQGLRLIYYSQIVNDFQKGDIAEGYSVSREKKESFPLTVTSAQKNPTAFYLCASSLGSPSEQFFGPGTRLTVL.

This sequence joins TRBV7-8 and TRBJ1-4, with a weak D call TRBD1 (5 bases). The CDR3 spans 18 residues. Per the germline V gene, CDR1 is SGHVS and CDR2 is FQNEAQ. Trimming pared 1 base from V and 0 bases from J, leaving 15 bases between. The CDR3 nucleotides read TGTGCCAGCAGCTTAGGGCGGGTGGGGCTCGCAACTAATGAAAAACTGTTTTTT. Encoded protein: CASSLGRVGLATNEKLFF.

This clone was recorded a few times. The gene calls are TRBV28 and TRBJ1-6, with TRBD1 as a possible D gene (6 bases). The CDR3 extends over 15 amino acids. V gave up 5 bases and J gave up 8 bases, with 16 bases separating them. Germline V CDR1 and CDR2: MDHEN, SYDVKM. CDR3: CASSTLGRGDSPLHF. CDR3 sequence (DNA): TGTGCCAGCAGTACCCTCGGCAGGGGAGATTCACCCCTCCACTTT.